Below, 9 T cell receptor beta chains from the same sample are listed, as sequenced in a study of OX40 agonist ivuxolimab in advanced cancers. Using immunoSEQ multiplex PCR, the repertoire was profiled, and TCRdb retains in-frame clones only, with some absent. There are tens of thousands of clones in the sample; under 95% occur only once, and about an eighth lies in the top ten. Sequenced here: CD4+ or CD8+ T cells sorted from blood, sampled in a trial of the OX40 agonist ivuxolimab. The origin of the receptors is an adult with an advanced solid tumor such as melanoma, head and neck, liver or kidney cancer.

The gene calls are TRBV29-1 and TRBJ2-1; D gene uncertain. Trimming removed 4 bases from V and 0 bases from J, with 4 bases in between. Per germline, CDR1 SQVTM and CDR2 ANQGSEA. CDR3 length equals 12 residues. In DNA form, the CDR3 reads TGCAGCGTTGGAGTCTCCTACAATGAGCAGTTCTTC. It translates to CSVGVSYNEQFF.

V is TRBV9 and J is TRBJ2-5, with 8 positions matching TRBD2. J gave up 2 bases and V 10 bases, and 13 bases lay outside the gene matches. This CDR3 has 15 residues. Germline V gives CDR1 SGDLS, CDR2 YYNGEE. The CDR3 sequence is CAGSPGGDKQETQYF. The CDR3 region has the DNA TGTGCCGGGAGCCCGGGGGGGGACAAACAAGAGACCCAGTACTTC.

The rearrangement links TRBV7-3 to TRBJ2-2, with a possible D match to TRBD2 (5 bases). CDR3 length: 16 amino acids. V was cut by 2 bases and J by 1 base, with 11 bases left in between. From germline, CDR1 is SGHTA and CDR2 FQGTGA. The CDR3 spells CASSLVGEGNTGELFF. CDR3 in DNA: TGTGCCAGCAGCTTAGTGGGAGAGGGGAACACCGGGGAGCTGTTTTTT.

This chain joins TRBV4-1 and TRBJ2-7; 12 nucleotides align to TRBD2. V dropped 5 bases and J dropped 3; count of bases not matched to a gene: 8. CDR1 MGHRA and CDR2 YSYEKL come from the germline V gene. The CDR3 spans 16 residues. CDR3 nucleotides: TGCGCCAGCAGCTTACAACTAGCGGGAGGCCTCTACGAGCAGTACTTC. Amino acids: CASSLQLAGGLYEQYF.

This clone showed up just a few times. This sequence joins TRBV28 and TRBJ2-6; D is unresolved. Germline CDR1 reads MDHEN; CDR2 reads SYDVKM. The CDR3 has 17 residues. The germline V and J ends were trimmed by 6 bases and 0 bases, with 15 bases remaining between them. This chain's CDR3 is CASSYGQTPSGANVLTF. For the CDR3, the DNA is TGTGCCAGCAGCTATGGGCAGACTCCCTCTGGGGCCAACGTCCTGACTTTC.

The sample holds a few counts of this clone. This rearrangement joins TRBV28 to TRBJ2-1; 9 bases map to TRBD2. Unmatched junction bases numbered 8, after V lost 7 bases and J lost 7 bases. Looked up from germline, CDR1 is MDHEN and CDR2 is SYDVKM. The CDR3 is 14 residues long. The CDR3: CASTREGLGNEQFF. The CDR3 DNA follows: TGTGCCAGCACGCGGGAGGGTCTAGGGAATGAGCAGTTCTTC.

The genes are TRBV7-9 and TRBJ2-7; the match to TRBD1 covers 8 bases. V was clipped by 3 bases and J by 2 bases; unmatched bases: 0. CDR3 length: 13 residues. Germline V lookup: CDR1 SEHNR, CDR2 FQNEAQ (reference sequence). The CDR3 loop reads CASSLTGAYEQYF. In DNA, the CDR3 is TGTGCCAGCAGCTTGACAGGGGCCTACGAGCAGTACTTC.

The genes are TRBV13 and TRBJ2-2; either TRBD1 or TRBD2 may supply D (6 bases each). The CDR3 is 16 amino acids. V lost 5 bases and J 3 bases, leaving 16 bases between the germline ends. Germline values: CDR1 PRHDT, CDR2 FYEKMQ (reference sequence). DNA of the CDR3: TGTGCCAGCAGCCGAGGGGGGAAGGGCGACACCGGGGAGCTGTTTTTT. Its translation is CASSRGGKGDTGELFF.

V gene TRBV10-3 combines with J gene TRBJ1-1, with 8 positions matching TRBD1. The V segment lost 2 bases and the J segment 1 base; nucleotides outside the gene matches: 15. Germline-derived CDR1 and CDR2 are ENHRY and SYGVKD. The CDR3 spans 19 residues. CDR3: CAISEEQPRQGSRNTEAFF. The DNA for the CDR3 is TGTGCCATCAGTGAGGAACAGCCCAGACAGGGGTCTAGGAACACTGAAGCTTTCTTT.